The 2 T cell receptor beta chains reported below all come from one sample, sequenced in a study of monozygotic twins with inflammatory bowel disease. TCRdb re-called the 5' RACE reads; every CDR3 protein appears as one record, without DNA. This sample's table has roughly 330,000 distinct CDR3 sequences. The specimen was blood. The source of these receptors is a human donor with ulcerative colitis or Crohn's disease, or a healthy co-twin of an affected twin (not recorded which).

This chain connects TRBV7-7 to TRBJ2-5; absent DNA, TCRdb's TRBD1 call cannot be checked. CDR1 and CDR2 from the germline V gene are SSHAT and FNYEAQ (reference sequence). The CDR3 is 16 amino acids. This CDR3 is CASSHRDRGSQETQYF.

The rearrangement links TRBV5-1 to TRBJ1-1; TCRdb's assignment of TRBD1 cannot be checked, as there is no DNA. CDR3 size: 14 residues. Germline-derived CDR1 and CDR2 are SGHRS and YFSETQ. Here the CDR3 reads CASRATGMNTEAFF.